Reported below is one T cell receptor beta chain. The table came from immunoSEQ multiplex PCR; TCRdb's copy has only in-frame clones and leaves some out. The sample yields around 71,000 clones, approximately 80% seen once. The data were taken from a study of blood T cell repertoires in COVID-19. The germline V gene has CDR1 SQVTM and CDR2 ANQGSEA. Between the trimmed V and J ends, which lost 4 bases and 1 base, there was a span of 19 bases. This CDR3 is built from 16 residues. Input material: peripheral blood. This chain uses TRBV29-1 with TRBJ1-1, with D perhaps matching TRBD1 (5 bases). This receptor was obtained from a man between 65 and 85 years old with acute or convalescent COVID-19. The DNA of the CDR3 is TGCAGCGTTGGCACCCTTTACGGCAGGGCGAACACTGAAGCTTTCTTT. Amino acid sequence: CSVGTLYGRANTEAFF.